Listed below are T cell receptor beta chains from one sample, sequenced in a study of blood T cell repertoires in COVID-19. The data were produced by immunoSEQ multiplex PCR, yet TCRdb's version contains in-frame clones alone and is incomplete. The sample carries over 85,000 clones, roughly 84% recorded once. The sequenced sample consisted of peripheral blood. Receptor source: a woman of 80 years or more with acute or convalescent COVID-19. The CDR3 runs from the conserved cysteine through the conserved F or W. D genes are given only for firm matches. The size of a clone is reported for some rows only, either as once, few or many, or as a class for expanded clones.

TRBV19	TRBD1	.	TRBJ1-1	TGTGCCAGTATTGGGGACAGGGGTGACACTGAAGCTTTCTTT	CASIGDRGDTEAFF
TRBV2	.	.	TRBJ1-2	TGTGCCAGCAGTCCGCTTGCCCTAGGGGTATATGGCTACACCTTC	CASSPLALGVYGYTF
TRBV11-2	TRBD1	.	TRBJ1-3	TGTGCCAGCAGCACCGGGACAGGGCCTGGAAACACCATATATTTT	CASSTGTGPGNTIYF
TRBV3-1/TRBV3-2	TRBD2	.	TRBJ2-3	TGTGCCAGCAGCCGACGTAGCGGGTCTAGCACAGATACGCAGTATTTT	CASSRRSGSSTDTQYF
TRBV14	.	.	TRBJ2-3	TGTGCCAGCAGCCTGAGTCGGGATACGCAGTATTTT	CASSLSRDTQYF
TRBV7-2	.	.	TRBJ1-3	TGTGCCAGCAGATATGGGGGGTCTGGAAACACCATATATTTT	CASRYGGSGNTIYF
TRBV9	.	.	TRBJ2-3	TGTGCCAGCAGCGTAGAAGCGCGGGTAAGCACAGATACGCAGTATTTT	CASSVEARVSTDTQYF
TRBV7-9	TRBD1	.	TRBJ1-1	TGTGCCAGCAGCGCGACGGACAGGGGGAACACTGAAGCTTTCTTT	CASSATDRGNTEAFF
TRBV18	.	.	TRBJ2-7	TGTGCCAGCTCACCTCCCGTCGGGTTTTACGAGCAGTACTTC	CASSPPVGFYEQYF
TRBV7-6	TRBD2	.	TRBJ2-7	TGTGCCAGCAGCTCCCGGACTAGCGGGGTGTACGAGCAGTACTTC	CASSSRTSGVYEQYF
TRBV5-1	.	once	TRBJ2-2	TGCGCCAGCAGCCCACAGGGCACTACCAACACCGGGGAGCTGTTTTTT	CASSPQGTTNTGELFF
TRBV29-1	TRBD1	.	TRBJ1-2	TGCAGCGTACAATCCACAGGGGGCGCGGACTATGGCTACACCTTC	CSVQSTGGADYGYTF
TRBV28	.	.	TRBJ1-2	TGTGCCAGCAGTTCCCGGTATGGCTACACCTTC	CASSSRYGYTF
TRBV7-8	.	.	TRBJ2-3	TGTGCCAGCAGCTTAGCGGCTGATTTAGAGGGCCCGTCTAGCACAGATACGCAGTATTTT	CASSLAADLEGPSSTDTQYF
TRBV6-2/TRBV6-3	.	.	TRBJ1-1	TGTGCCAGCAGTTACCAGGTACCTCGCACTGAAGCTTTCTTT	CASSYQVPRTEAFF
TRBV7-2	.	few	TRBJ1-3	TGTGCCAGCAGCCCCCACCGCGGCGGCGGAAACACCATATATTTT	CASSPHRGGGNTIYF
TRBV2	TRBD2	.	TRBJ2-7	TGTGCCAGCAGAGCGGGGAACTACGAGCAGTACTTC	CASRAGNYEQYF
TRBV4-2	.	.	TRBJ1-4	TGTGCCAGCAGCCAAGAATACGCCTCGACTGCAACTAATGAAAAACTGTTTTTT	CASSQEYASTATNEKLFF
TRBV9	.	once	TRBJ2-4	TGTGCCAGCAGCGCACGATCCGGGGAAACCAAAAACATTCAGTACTTC	CASSARSGETKNIQYF
TRBV19	TRBD2	.	TRBJ2-3	TGTGCCAGTAGTATATTGGCCAGCGGGGGCCTCACAGATACGCAGTATTTT	CASSILASGGLTDTQYF
TRBV30	TRBD1	.	TRBJ1-2	TGTGCCTGGGCACCTAGGGGGCTCTATGGCTACACCTTC	CAWAPRGLYGYTF
TRBV18	TRBD1	.	TRBJ2-3	TGTGCCAGCTCACCAATCAGGGGGCAAACAGATACGCAGTATTTT	CASSPIRGQTDTQYF
TRBV5-6	.	.	TRBJ1-1	TGTGCCAGCAGCTACACAGGGTATCGACTCGTGAACACTGAAGCTTTCTTT	CASSYTGYRLVNTEAFF
TRBV19	.	.	TRBJ1-4	TGTGCCAGTAGTCCCCGCAGGGTGGAGGGTGAAAAACTGTTTTTT	CASSPRRVEGEKLFF
TRBV5-1	.	.	TRBJ2-7	TGCGCCAGCAGCTTGGAACAGGGAAACTACGAGCAGTACTTC	CASSLEQGNYEQYF
TRBV4-2	TRBD2	.	TRBJ2-7	TGTGCCAGCAGCCAGCTACTGGGACTAGCGGCCTCCTACGAGCAGTACTTC	CASSQLLGLAASYEQYF
TRBV10-3	TRBD1	.	TRBJ2-1	TGTGCCATCAGTGAAGACAGGGTAGTGGGGAGCAATGAGCAGTTCTTC	CAISEDRVVGSNEQFF
TRBV7-9	TRBD1	.	TRBJ1-3	TGTGCCAGCAGCTTAGACGCAGGGGGAGGAAACACCATATATTTT	CASSLDAGGGNTIYF
TRBV19	.	.	TRBJ1-1	TGTGCCAGTAGTAGGGACAAGGAAGCTTTCTTT	CASSRDKEAFF
TRBV5-1	.	.	TRBJ1-4	TGCGCCAGCAGCTTGGTCGGGGACTCGTATGAAAAACTGTTTTTT	CASSLVGDSYEKLFF
TRBV21-1	.	.	TRBJ2-1	TGTGCCAGCAGCAAAGTCGAACTAGCCGCCCTAGCGGGGGCCTACAATGAGCAGTTCTTC	CASSKVELAALAGAYNEQFF
TRBV2	.	.	TRBJ2-7	TGTGCCAGCAATTTCGGGTCAACACCTTCCTACGAGCAGTACTTC	CASNFGSTPSYEQYF
TRBV20-1	.	.	TRBJ2-7	TGCAGTATCTTTTACTCCTACGAGCAGTACTTC	CSIFYSYEQYF
TRBV3-1/TRBV3-2	TRBD1	.	TRBJ1-2	TGTGCCAGCAGCCAAGTGTGGGCTAGGACAGGGAGGGATGGCTACACCTTC	CASSQVWARTGRDGYTF
TRBV20-1	.	few	TRBJ1-1	TGCAGTGCTAGTGCGAGGGTTCTACGGACGAACACTGAAGCTTTCTTT	CSASARVLRTNTEAFF
TRBV4-1	TRBD2	.	TRBJ2-1	TGCGCCAGCAGCCAAGTACCGACTAGCGGGGAAAGGGGTGAGCAGTTCTTC	CASSQVPTSGERGEQFF
TRBV6-2/TRBV6-3	.	.	TRBJ1-2	TGTGCCAGCAGTTCTGTCAACGGAGAAACGAGGGGCTACACCTTC	CASSSVNGETRGYTF
TRBV19	.	.	TRBJ2-7	TGTGCCAGTAGTTTCGGACACCACTACGAGCAGTACTTC	CASSFGHHYEQYF
TRBV11-2	.	.	TRBJ1-5	TGTGCCAGCAGCTCGAGAGACATAGGTCAGCCCCAGCATTTT	CASSSRDIGQPQHF
TRBV19	TRBD2	.	TRBJ2-5	TGTGCCAGTAGTATTGGGCTAGCGGGGGGGCAGGAGACCCAGTACTTC	CASSIGLAGGQETQYF
TRBV28	.	.	TRBJ1-5	TGTGCCAGCAGACAGGGATCTCAGCCCCAGCATTTT	CASRQGSQPQHF
TRBV6-6	.	.	TRBJ1-2	TGTGCCAGCAGTACGCAGGGCTACACCTTC	CASSTQGYTF
TRBV10-3	.	.	TRBJ2-3	TGTGCCATCGCGTCGCCATCCACAGATACGCAGTATTTT	CAIASPSTDTQYF
TRBV4-2	.	.	TRBJ1-2	TGTGCCAGCAGCCGCTCGGGACTCGGCTATGGCTACACCTTC	CASSRSGLGYGYTF
TRBV5-1	TRBD2	.	TRBJ2-3	TGCGCCAGCGGGTTAGCGGGGCCCTCACGGGGAGATACGCAGTATTTT	CASGLAGPSRGDTQYF
TRBV5-1	.	.	TRBJ1-2	TGCGCCAGCAGCTTGGGTGCGGTGTCCACCTATGGCTACACCTTC	CASSLGAVSTYGYTF
TRBV5-1	TRBD2	.	TRBJ2-1	TGCGCCAGCAGCGCTCGGACTAGCGGGAGTGATGAGCAGTTCTTC	CASSARTSGSDEQFF
TRBV3-1/TRBV3-2	.	.	TRBJ2-2	TGTGCCAGCAGCCAAGATCACGGTGTGAGGGAGCTGTTTTTT	CASSQDHGVRELFF
TRBV5-1	.	.	TRBJ1-4	TGCGCCAGCAGCCCGACGCATGGGGGACTTAGGAATGAAAAACTGTTTTTT	CASSPTHGGLRNEKLFF
TRBV28	.	.	TRBJ1-3	TGTGCCAGCACCACCCTGGAGGGGTCTGGAAACACCATATATTTT	CASTTLEGSGNTIYF